This TCR beta chain was obtained from a study of T-cell reconstitution after alpha-beta-depleted transplantation in children. V lost 6 bases to trimming and J lost 0 bases, with 12 bases between them. The CDR3 is 15 residues long. Germline-derived CDR1 and CDR2 are MNHEY and SVGAGI. The library targeted TCRbeta and was prepared with unique molecular identifiers. TCRdb re-called the PCR reads with MiXCR, one entry per CDR3 protein. The top ten clones hold about 2.6% of a sample with more than 200,000 distinct CDR3 sequences, roughly 23% of them seen once. Notes on the study in general: Fresh T-cell production supplied most of the T-cell counts and diversity seen one year after transplant. Roughly two months post-transplant, alpha-beta T cells reportedly originated from several hundred graft clones that had expanded. Some patients' high day-60 TCRbeta diversity was traced to surviving recipient T cells and thymic progenitors.

This clonotype was counted many times. What it binds is unknown. This receptor was taken from a girl aged 2 to 10 with Fanconi anemia, due to receive a stem cell transplant. The chain has TRBV6-5 and TRBJ1-3, with no clear D. The source was PBMCs, collected before TCRalphabeta/CD19-depleted stem cell transplant. The CDR3 protein is CASSAHSSSGNTIYF. CDR3 bases: TGTGCCAGCAGCGCCCACAGCAGCTCTGGAAACACCATATATTTT.